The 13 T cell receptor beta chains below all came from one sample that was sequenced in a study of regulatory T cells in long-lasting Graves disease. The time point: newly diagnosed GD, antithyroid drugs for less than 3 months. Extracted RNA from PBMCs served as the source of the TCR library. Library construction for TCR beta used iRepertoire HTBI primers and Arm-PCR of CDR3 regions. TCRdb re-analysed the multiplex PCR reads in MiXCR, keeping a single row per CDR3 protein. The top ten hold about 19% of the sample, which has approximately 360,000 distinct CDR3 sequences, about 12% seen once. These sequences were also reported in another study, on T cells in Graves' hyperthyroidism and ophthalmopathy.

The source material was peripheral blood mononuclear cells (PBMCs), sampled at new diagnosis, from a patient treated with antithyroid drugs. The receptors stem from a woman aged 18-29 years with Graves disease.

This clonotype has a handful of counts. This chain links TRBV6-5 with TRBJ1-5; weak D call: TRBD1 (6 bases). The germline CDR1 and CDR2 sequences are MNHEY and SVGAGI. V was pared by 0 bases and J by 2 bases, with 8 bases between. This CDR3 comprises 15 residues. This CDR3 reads CASSYSYRGNQPQHF. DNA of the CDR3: TGTGCCAGCAGTTACTCCTACAGGGGCAATCAGCCCCAGCATTTT.

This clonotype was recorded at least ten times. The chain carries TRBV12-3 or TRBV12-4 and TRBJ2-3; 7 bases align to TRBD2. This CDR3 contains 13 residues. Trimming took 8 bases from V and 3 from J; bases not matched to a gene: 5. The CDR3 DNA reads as TGTGCCAGCCGAAGGGACTATACAGATACGCAGTATTTT. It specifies CASRRDYTDTQYF.

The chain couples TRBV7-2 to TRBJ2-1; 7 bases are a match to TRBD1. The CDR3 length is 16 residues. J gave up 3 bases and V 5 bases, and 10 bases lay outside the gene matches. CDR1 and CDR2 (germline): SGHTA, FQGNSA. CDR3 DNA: TGTGCCAGCAGCCCCCCCGGGGACAGTCTCTACAATGAGCAGTTCTTC. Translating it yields CASSPPGDSLYNEQFF.

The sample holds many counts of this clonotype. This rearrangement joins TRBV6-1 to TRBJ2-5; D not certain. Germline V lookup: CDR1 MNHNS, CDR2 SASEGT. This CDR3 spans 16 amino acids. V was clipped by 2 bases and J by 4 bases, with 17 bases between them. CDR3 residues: CASSEPSGRIRETQYF. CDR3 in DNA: TGTGCCAGCAGTGAACCCTCGGGCAGGATTCGAGAGACCCAGTACTTC.

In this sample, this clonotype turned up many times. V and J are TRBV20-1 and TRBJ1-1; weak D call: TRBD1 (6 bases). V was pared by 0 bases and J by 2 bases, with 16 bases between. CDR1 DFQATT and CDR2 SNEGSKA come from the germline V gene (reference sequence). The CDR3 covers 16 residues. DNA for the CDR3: TGCAGTGCTAGAGATTGGGGGCCGACAGACAACACTGAAGCTTTCTTT. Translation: CSARDWGPTDNTEAFF.

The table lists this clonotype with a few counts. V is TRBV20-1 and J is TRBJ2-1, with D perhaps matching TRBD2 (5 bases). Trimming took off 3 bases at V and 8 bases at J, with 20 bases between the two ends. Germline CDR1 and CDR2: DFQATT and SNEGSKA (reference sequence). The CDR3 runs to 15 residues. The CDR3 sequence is CSASRLAQGIDEQFF. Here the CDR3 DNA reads TGCAGTGCTAGTAGGCTAGCCCAAGGGATCGATGAGCAGTTCTTC.

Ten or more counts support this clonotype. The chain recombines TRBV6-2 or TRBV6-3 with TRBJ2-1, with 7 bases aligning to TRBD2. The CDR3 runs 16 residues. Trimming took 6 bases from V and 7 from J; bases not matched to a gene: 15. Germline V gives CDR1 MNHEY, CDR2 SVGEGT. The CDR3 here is CASRQAWRETENEQFF. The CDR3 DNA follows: TGTGCCAGCAGACAGGCGTGGCGGGAGACCGAGAATGAGCAGTTCTTC.

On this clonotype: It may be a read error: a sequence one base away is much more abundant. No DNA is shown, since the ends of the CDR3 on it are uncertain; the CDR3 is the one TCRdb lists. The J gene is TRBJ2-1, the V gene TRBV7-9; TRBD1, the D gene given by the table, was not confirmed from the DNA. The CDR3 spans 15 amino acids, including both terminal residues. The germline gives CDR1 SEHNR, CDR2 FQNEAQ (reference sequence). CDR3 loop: CASSLVGQGAHEQSF.

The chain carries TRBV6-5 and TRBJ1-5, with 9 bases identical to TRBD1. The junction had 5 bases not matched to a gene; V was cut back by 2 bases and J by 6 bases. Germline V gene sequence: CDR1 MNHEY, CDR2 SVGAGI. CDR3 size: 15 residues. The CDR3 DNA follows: TGTGCCAGCAGTTACGCGGGACAGGGTGTTCAGCCCCAGCATTTT. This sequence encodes CASSYAGQGVQPQHF.

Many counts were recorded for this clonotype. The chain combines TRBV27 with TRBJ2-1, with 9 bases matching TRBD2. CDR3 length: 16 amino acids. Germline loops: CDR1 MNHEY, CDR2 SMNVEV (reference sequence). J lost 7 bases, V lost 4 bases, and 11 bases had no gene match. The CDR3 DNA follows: TGTGCCAGCAGTTCGAGTGCGGGAGGGAAGGGTAATGAGCAGTTCTTC. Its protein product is CASSSSAGGKGNEQFF.

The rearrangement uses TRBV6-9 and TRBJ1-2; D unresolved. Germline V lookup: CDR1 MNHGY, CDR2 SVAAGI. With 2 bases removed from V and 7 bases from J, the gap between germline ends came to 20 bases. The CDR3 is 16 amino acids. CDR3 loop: CASSYNAGRNPLGYTF. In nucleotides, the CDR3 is TGTGCCAGCAGTTATAACGCTGGGCGGAACCCTCTTGGCTACACCTTC.

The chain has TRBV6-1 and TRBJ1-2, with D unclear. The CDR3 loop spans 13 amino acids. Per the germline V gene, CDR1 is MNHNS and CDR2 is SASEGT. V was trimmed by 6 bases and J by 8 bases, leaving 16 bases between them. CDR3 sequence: CASRGGWGGGYTF. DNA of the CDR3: TGTGCCAGCAGAGGAGGCTGGGGTGGGGGCTACACCTTC.

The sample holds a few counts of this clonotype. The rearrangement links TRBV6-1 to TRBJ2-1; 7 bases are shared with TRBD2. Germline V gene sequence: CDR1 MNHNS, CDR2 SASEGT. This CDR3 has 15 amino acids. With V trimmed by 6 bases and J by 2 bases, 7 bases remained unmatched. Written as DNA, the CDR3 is TGTGCCAGCAGCCTTCCTAGCGGCACCTACAATGAGCAGTTCTTC. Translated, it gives CASSLPSGTYNEQFF.